This TCR beta chain was recovered during a study of T-cell memory formation after mild COVID-19. The CDR3 covers 14 residues. The V gene's germline CDR1 is SGHRS and CDR2 YFSETQ. With 3 bases removed from V and 2 bases from J, the gap between germline ends came to 9 bases. Constant-segment primers served in 5'RACE that generated TCR alpha and TCR beta cDNA libraries bearing sample barcodes and UMIs. TCRdb analysed the 5' RACE reads with MiXCR anew, one entry per CDR3 protein. The sample holds roughly 620,000 distinct CDR3 sequences, more than 15% seen once. Study results and limitations: Researchers could not confirm that second-wave clones peaking on day 37 targeted SARS-CoV-2. The finding that pre-infection memory included some responding clones suggested that cross-reactive memory joined.

Details on this clonotype: Its antigen is unknown.

The source of this sequence is an adult woman who had mild COVID-19 (a few samples of this study predate the infection). Cell type and time point are not known. The material sequenced was PBMCs or a T cell subset sorted from them (not recorded which). The rearrangement joins TRBV5-1 to TRBJ2-1; maybe TRBD2 (6 bases). DNA for the CDR3: TGCGCCAGCAGCTGGGAGGTAGCCTACAATGAGCAGTTCTTC. Its protein product is CASSWEVAYNEQFF. The variable domain in full, with the rest retrieved from reference TRBV5-1 and TRBJ2-1, is KAGVTQTPRYLIKTRGQQVTLSCSPISGHRSVSWYQQTPGQGLQFLFEYFSETQRNKGNFPGRFSGRQFSNSRSEMNVSTLELGDSALYLCASSWEVAYNEQFFGPGTRLTVL.